What follows describes a single T cell receptor (beta chain). Its antigen is as yet unknown. The record originates from a study of blood T cells in healthy people across ages. Overall study findings and caveats: No one knew whether donors had CMV, which possibly confounded expanded clonotype changes.

Sample-barcoded 5' priming and a J-beta primer mix drove a second PCR of roughly 6 to 12 cycles. TCRdb redid the calling of the 5' RACE reads with MiXCR, one entry per CDR3 protein. The table records about a million distinct CDR3 sequences, around two fifths of them present only once. CDR1 is MNHNS and CDR2 is SASEGT in the germline V gene. Trimming took 5 bases from V and 5 from J, leaving 18 bases between them. The CDR3 spans 15 residues. All donors came from Russia, were Caucasian and healthy, and spanned ages roughly 6 to 95. Every sample had a minimum of 6 million PBMCs isolated. This receptor was taken from a man aged 18 to 35 in good health. Sequencing was carried out using blood. The chain carries TRBV6-1 and TRBJ2-5; D possibly corresponds to TRBD1 (6 bases). The CDR3 DNA sequence: TGTGCCAGCAGTACCGGGACATCGTCTTGGGAGACCCAGTACTTC. Translated, it gives CASSTGTSSWETQYF.